The T cell receptor beta chain described here comes from a study of cytomegalovirus exposure and HLA in healthy donors. Both 60 Vbeta primers and 13 Jbeta primers went into the PCR. Data came from immunoSEQ multiplex PCR; TCRdb stores just in-frame clones and leaves some out. The table records about 150,000 clones, about three fifths of them present only once. This clone has more than one count but fewer than ten. From germline, CDR1 is SGHRS and CDR2 YFSETQ. The CDR3 runs 13 residues. V shed 6 bases and J shed 1 base, with 10 bases lying between them. The sequenced sample consisted of PBMCs. The TCR was taken from a woman aged 55-70 years in good health and CMV-seropositive. The chain is built from TRBV5-1 and TRBJ1-1, with D perhaps matching TRBD1 (5 bases). The CDR3 nucleotides are TGCGCCAGCAAGGAGCAGGGGAACACTGAAGCTTTCTTT. This sequence encodes CASKEQGNTEAFF.